What follows are 5 T cell receptor beta chains derived from one specimen sequenced in a study of vaccination effects on CD4 cells after COVID-19. Expansion of antigen-specific CD4+ T cells with viral peptide pools was carried out by the ViraFEST assay before sequencing. Scientists isolated CD4+ T cells after a roughly 10-day culture period ended. This individual contracted SARS-CoV-2 between March and December 2020, as verified by PCR. These receptors have no known antigen. Repertoires were generated with immunoSEQ multiplex PCR, while TCRdb's copy carries only in-frame clones and drops some. In the table there are around 20,000 clones, over 65% of which are singletons. Sequenced material: CD4+ T cells from PBMCs cultured with a peptide pool, taken before COVID-19 vaccination. All receptors derive from a human donor who had a prior SARS-CoV-2 infection.

This clone has just a few counts. This chain connects TRBV3-1 (or the pseudogene TRBV3-2) to TRBJ2-3, with D perhaps TRBD2 (6 bases). The germline V and J ends were trimmed by 4 bases and 1 base, with 9 bases remaining between them. There are 14 residues in the CDR3. The germline V gene encodes CDR1 LGHDT and CDR2 YNNKEL (reference sequence). The CDR3 DNA follows: TGTGCCAGCAGCCTCGGGGGTGGCACAGATACGCAGTATTTT. This codes for CASSLGGGTDTQYF.

V gene TRBV7-9 combines with J gene TRBJ2-3; tentatively, D is TRBD2 (7 bases). Trimming took off 1 base at V and 3 bases at J, with 14 bases between the two ends. Germline values: CDR1 SEHNR, CDR2 FQNEAQ (reference sequence). The CDR3 is 16 residues long. The DNA of the CDR3 is TGTGCCAGCAGCTTAGTAGGGGGGGCTGGTACAGATACGCAGTATTTT. Protein: CASSLVGGAGTDTQYF.

The chain couples TRBV5-4 to TRBJ2-3; 13 bases are shared with TRBD2. The CDR3 runs to 16 residues. Germline assignment: CDR1 SGHNT and CDR2 YYREEE (reference sequence). The V segment lost 6 bases and the J segment 1 base; nucleotides outside the gene matches: 5. The CDR3 sequence: CASTSGLAGGTDTQYF. The CDR3 region has the DNA TGTGCCAGCACCTCCGGACTAGCGGGAGGCACAGATACGCAGTATTTT.

The V gene is TRBV7-2, the J gene TRBJ2-5, with TRBD2 identical over 7 bases. The germline V gene has CDR1 SGHTA and CDR2 FQGNSA. The CDR3 is 13 amino acids. V was pared by 5 bases and J by 2 bases, with 2 bases of the junction left unmatched. CDR3 bases: TGTGCCAGCAGCACGGGACTACAAGAGACCCAGTACTTC. Amino acid sequence: CASSTGLQETQYF.

The CDR3 sequence: CASSLESGYTYEQYF. Here the CDR3 DNA reads TGTGCCAGCAGCTTAGAGAGCGGATACACCTACGAGCAGTACTTC. The chain has TRBV11-1 and TRBJ2-7, with D possibly matching TRBD2 (5 bases). The CDR3 covers 15 residues. V lost 1 base, J lost 2 bases, and 12 bases lay in between. Germline loops: CDR1 SGHAT, CDR2 FQDESV (reference sequence).